This record covers a single T cell receptor (beta chain). Antigen: not known. The study used samples holding about 1-10 million cryopreserved PBMC before DNA extraction. This sample is part of a study of long-term antiretroviral therapy in people with HIV. The CDR3 has 14 residues. V was shortened by 8 bases and J by 3 bases, with 14 bases between the two germline ends. Germline lookup yields CDR1 MDHEN and CDR2 SYDVKM. Survey-level resolution applied to immunoSEQ assay v3.0. Data came from immunoSEQ multiplex PCR; TCRdb stores just in-frame clones and leaves some out. Of 25,000 to 35,000 clones in the sample, roughly 88% were seen once. Study-wide findings and caveats: HIV repertoire CDR3 lengths ranged less widely than those of controls. Clones showing expansion before ART dominated the repertoire at all time points.

Here the sequenced sample was unsorted PBMCs, taken 2.7 to 2.9 years after starting antiretroviral therapy. The rearrangement links TRBV28 to TRBJ1-5; D perhaps matches TRBD1 (6 bases). The TCR was taken from a man aged 25-45 years with HIV. CDR3 sequence (DNA): TGTGCCAGCGCTCTACTGGGGGCCAATCAGCCCCAGCATTTT. Encoded protein: CASALLGANQPQHF.